A selection of T cell receptor beta chains follows, all from one sample in a study of regulatory T cells in long-lasting Graves disease. TCRdb re-analysed the multiplex PCR reads in MiXCR, keeping a single row per CDR3 protein. The sample shows 400,000 to 550,000 distinct CDR3 sequences, 15% of them seen only once. This sample also appeared in a second study, on T cells in Graves' hyperthyroidism and ophthalmopathy.

The specimen was peripheral blood mononuclear cells (PBMCs), collected at new diagnosis, from a patient treated with antithyroid drugs. The source of these receptors is a woman in her twenties or thirties with Graves disease. The CDR3 runs from the conserved cysteine through the conserved F or W. Fields, in order: CDR3 DNA, CDR3 protein, clone size, V gene, J gene, D gene. The D gene is left open where the match is weak. The listing skips clone size in some rows; elsewhere it reads once, few, many or a size class.

CDR3nt: TGTGCCAGCAGTCGGGGGGGGGAGACCCAGTACTTC
CDR3aa: CASSRGGETQYF
abundance: many
v_gene: TRBV27
j_gene: TRBJ2-5
d_gene: TRBD2

CDR3nt: TGTGCCAGCAGCTTAGTCGATTCAGATGAGCAGTTCTTC
CDR3aa: CASSLVDSDEQFF
abundance: few
v_gene: TRBV7-9
j_gene: TRBJ2-1
d_gene: -

CDR3nt: TGTGCCAGCAGACGCCAGACAGGGGTAACCTCTGAAGCTTTCTTT
CDR3aa: CASRRQTGVTSEAFF
abundance: -
v_gene: TRBV5-5
j_gene: TRBJ1-1
d_gene: TRBD1

CDR3nt: TGCAGCGTAGGCGCGGACAGGGGTTGGTACGAGCAGTACTTC
CDR3aa: CSVGADRGWYEQYF
abundance: many
v_gene: TRBV29-1
j_gene: TRBJ2-7
d_gene: TRBD1

CDR3nt: TGTGCCAGCAGCTTAGGGGGACTAGCGGGTCTCTACGAGCAGTACTTC
CDR3aa: CASSLGGLAGLYEQYF
abundance: -
v_gene: TRBV11-3
j_gene: TRBJ2-7
d_gene: TRBD2

CDR3nt: TGTGCCAGCAGCGCGGGAGGTAGCGACAATGAGCAGTTCTTC
CDR3aa: CASSAGGSDNEQFF
abundance: few
v_gene: TRBV9
j_gene: TRBJ2-1
d_gene: TRBD2

CDR3nt: TGTGCCAGCAGCCAAGGAGGCAGCGGACTCCAAGAGACCCAGTACTTC
CDR3aa: CASSQGGSGLQETQYF
abundance: many
v_gene: TRBV3-1
j_gene: TRBJ2-5
d_gene: -

CDR3nt: TGTGCCAGCAGCTTGGGGGACAGAGAAGCCCACTACGAGCAGTACTTC
CDR3aa: CASSLGDREAHYEQYF
abundance: few
v_gene: TRBV5-5
j_gene: TRBJ2-7
d_gene: TRBD1

CDR3nt: TGTGCCAGCAGCGTAGGCCTAGCGGGCCCCTACAATGAGCAGTTCTTC
CDR3aa: CASSVGLAGPYNEQFF
abundance: -
v_gene: TRBV9
j_gene: TRBJ2-1
d_gene: TRBD2

CDR3nt: TGCGCCAGCAGCGTAGCGCCTAGCACAGATACGCAGTATTTT
CDR3aa: CASSVAPSTDTQYF
abundance: many
v_gene: TRBV5-1
j_gene: TRBJ2-3
d_gene: -

CDR3nt: TGCAGCGCAAATAGCGGGAGCGGGTCCGATACGCAGTATTTT
CDR3aa: CSANSGSGSDTQYF
abundance: many
v_gene: TRBV29-1
j_gene: TRBJ2-3
d_gene: TRBD2

CDR3nt: TGTGCCAGCAGTGAAGCGATCGCCCATTGGGTTGAAGCTTTCTTT
CDR3aa: CASSEAIAHWVEAFF
abundance: many
v_gene: TRBV2
j_gene: TRBJ1-1
d_gene: -

CDR3nt: TGTGCCTGGAGTTTTGGGGGCCCGAATCAGCCCCAGCATTTT
CDR3aa: CAWSFGGPNQPQHF
abundance: many
v_gene: TRBV30
j_gene: TRBJ1-5
d_gene: -

CDR3nt: TGCAGTGCTATAACGGACCGGAGTTGGTACGATGAGCAGTTCTTC
CDR3aa: CSAITDRSWYDEQFF
abundance: many
v_gene: TRBV20-1
j_gene: TRBJ2-1
d_gene: -

CDR3nt: TGTGCCAGCAGTGAAGTTCCAGGTTCCTCTGGAAACACCATATATTTT
CDR3aa: CASSEVPGSSGNTIYF
abundance: many
v_gene: TRBV6-1
j_gene: TRBJ1-3
d_gene: -